Presented here are 3 T cell receptor beta chains from one specimen sequenced in a study of post-analysis software for immune sequencing data. The study's findings and limits: Higher frequency in patients than in controls was seen for five TRBV segments, with TRBV5-6, TRBV5-1 and TRBV20-1 among them.

No antigen has been assigned to these receptors. cDNA libraries of TCR beta carried unique molecular identifiers. Via MiXCR, TCRdb re-called the PCR reads, giving one row per CDR3 protein. Of roughly 600,000 distinct CDR3 sequences listed, roughly 47% were seen once; the top ten hold about 1.8%. Sequenced material: blood. These receptors all come from a girl aged 5-17 years with multiple sclerosis.

This chain uses TRBV2 with TRBJ2-5; 7 bases fit TRBD2. This CDR3 is built from 16 residues. CDR1 and CDR2 from the germline V gene are SNHLY and FYNNEI. V dropped 5 bases and J dropped 0; count of bases not matched to a gene: 9. The CDR3 DNA sequence: TGTGCCAGCAGTCCTCAAACGAGCGGGAACCAAGAGACCCAGTACTTC. Translated: CASSPQTSGNQETQYF.

V usage is TRBV24-1 and J usage is TRBJ2-5, with 10 bases matching TRBD1. Germline V gene sequence: CDR1 KGHDR, CDR2 SFDVKD. The CDR3 has 16 residues. The V segment lost 4 bases and the J segment 0 bases; nucleotides outside the gene matches: 4. The DNA of the CDR3 is TGTGCCACCAGTGAAGGGACAGGGGCCTACCAAGAGACCCAGTACTTC. Protein sequence: CATSEGTGAYQETQYF.

The chain uses TRBV24-1 and TRBJ2-7, with TRBD2 matching 7 bases. The CDR3 consists of 20 residues. Germline trimming cut 6 bases from V and 0 bases from J; bases unmatched to any gene: 22. Germline CDR1 is KGHDR and CDR2 is SFDVKD. CDR3: CATSPIAGRARRASSYEQYF. In DNA, the CDR3 is TGTGCCACCAGTCCAATAGCAGGGAGGGCGAGGCGGGCGAGCTCCTACGAGCAGTACTTC.